This TCR beta chain was recovered during a study of T cell changes during pregnancy in multiple sclerosis. The method was immunoSEQ multiplex PCR; TCRdb's version includes in-frame clones alone and lacks a portion of them. The sample carries fewer than 70,000 clones, roughly 87% recorded once. V was clipped by 2 bases and J by 3 bases, with 11 bases between them. This CDR3 is built from 15 residues. CDR1 and CDR2 (germline): SGHKS, YYEKEE (reference sequence). This chain uses TRBV5-5 with TRBJ2-2, with a possible D match to TRBD2 (6 bases). This TCR was recovered from a female donor with multiple sclerosis, enrolled in a pregnancy study. The material was peripheral blood, obtained in the first trimester of pregnancy. The CDR3 DNA reads as TGTGCCAGCAGCTTCGGGGAGGATTACACCGGGGAGCTGTTTTTT. Protein product: CASSFGEDYTGELFF. The variable domain in full, completed from reference TRBV5-5 and TRBJ2-2, reads DAGVTQSPTHLIKTRGQQVTLRCSPISGHKSVSWYQQVLGQGPQFIFQYYEKEERGRGNFPDRFSARQFPNYSSELNVNALLLGDSALYLCASSFGEDYTGELFFGEGSRLTVL.